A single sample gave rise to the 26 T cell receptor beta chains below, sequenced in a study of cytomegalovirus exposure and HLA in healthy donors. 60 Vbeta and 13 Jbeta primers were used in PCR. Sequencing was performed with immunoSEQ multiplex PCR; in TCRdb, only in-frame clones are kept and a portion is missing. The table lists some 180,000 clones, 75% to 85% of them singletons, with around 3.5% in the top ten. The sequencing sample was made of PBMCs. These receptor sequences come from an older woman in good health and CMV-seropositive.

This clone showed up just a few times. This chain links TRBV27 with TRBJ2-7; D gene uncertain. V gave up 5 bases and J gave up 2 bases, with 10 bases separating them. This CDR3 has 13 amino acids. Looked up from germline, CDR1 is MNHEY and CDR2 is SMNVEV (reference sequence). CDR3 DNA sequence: TGTGCCAGCAGTAGCCTACCAACCTACGAGCAGTACTTC. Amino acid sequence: CASSSLPTYEQYF.

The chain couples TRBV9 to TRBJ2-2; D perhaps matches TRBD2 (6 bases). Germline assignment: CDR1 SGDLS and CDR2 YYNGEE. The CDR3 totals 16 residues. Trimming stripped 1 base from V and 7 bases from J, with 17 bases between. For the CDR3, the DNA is TGTGCCAGCAGCGTACCTAGCGACCCGCAGGACGGGGAGCTGTTTTTT. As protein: CASSVPSDPQDGELFF.

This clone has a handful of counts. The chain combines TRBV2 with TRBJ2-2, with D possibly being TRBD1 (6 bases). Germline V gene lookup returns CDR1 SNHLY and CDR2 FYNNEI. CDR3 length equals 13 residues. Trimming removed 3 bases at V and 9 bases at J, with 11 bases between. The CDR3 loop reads CASSEQGRRELFF. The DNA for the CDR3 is TGTGCCAGCAGTGAGCAGGGGCGCAGGGAGCTGTTTTTT.

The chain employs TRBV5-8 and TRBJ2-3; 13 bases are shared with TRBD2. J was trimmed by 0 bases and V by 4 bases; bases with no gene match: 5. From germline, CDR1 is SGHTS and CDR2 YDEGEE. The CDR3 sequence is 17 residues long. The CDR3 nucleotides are TGTGCCAGCAGCCTCGGGACTAGCGGGGCCAGCACAGATACGCAGTATTTT. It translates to CASSLGTSGASTDTQYF.

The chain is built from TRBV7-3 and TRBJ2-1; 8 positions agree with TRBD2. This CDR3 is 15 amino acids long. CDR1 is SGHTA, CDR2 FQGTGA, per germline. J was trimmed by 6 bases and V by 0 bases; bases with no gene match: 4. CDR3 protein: CASSLTSLAGNEQFF. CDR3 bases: TGTGCCAGCAGCTTAACGTCGCTAGCGGGCAATGAGCAGTTCTTC.

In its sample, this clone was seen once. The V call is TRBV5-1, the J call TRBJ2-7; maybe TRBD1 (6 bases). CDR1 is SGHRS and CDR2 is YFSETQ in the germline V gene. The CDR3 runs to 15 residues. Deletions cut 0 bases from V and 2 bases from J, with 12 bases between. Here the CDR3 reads CASSLVDDRPYEQYF. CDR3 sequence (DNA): TGCGCCAGCAGCTTGGTGGACGACAGGCCCTACGAGCAGTACTTC.

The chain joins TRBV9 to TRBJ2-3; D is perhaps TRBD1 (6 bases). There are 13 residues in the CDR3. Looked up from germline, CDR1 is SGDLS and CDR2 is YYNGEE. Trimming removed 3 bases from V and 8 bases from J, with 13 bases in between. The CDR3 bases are TGTGCCAGCAGCGCACAGGGCTCGGGTACGCAGTATTTT. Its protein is CASSAQGSGTQYF. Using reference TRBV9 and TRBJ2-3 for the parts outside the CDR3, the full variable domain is DSGVTQTPKHLITATGQRVTLRCSPRSGDLSVYWYQQSLDQGLQFLIQYYNGEERAKGNILERFSAQQFPDLHSELNLSSLELGDSALYFCASSAQGSGTQYFGPGTRLTVL.

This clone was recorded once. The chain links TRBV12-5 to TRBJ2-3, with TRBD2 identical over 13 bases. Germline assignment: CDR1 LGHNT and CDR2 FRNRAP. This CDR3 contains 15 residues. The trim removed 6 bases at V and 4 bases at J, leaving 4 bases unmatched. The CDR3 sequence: CASGPGLAGADTQYF. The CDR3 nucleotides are TGTGCTAGTGGACCTGGACTAGCGGGAGCAGATACGCAGTATTTT.

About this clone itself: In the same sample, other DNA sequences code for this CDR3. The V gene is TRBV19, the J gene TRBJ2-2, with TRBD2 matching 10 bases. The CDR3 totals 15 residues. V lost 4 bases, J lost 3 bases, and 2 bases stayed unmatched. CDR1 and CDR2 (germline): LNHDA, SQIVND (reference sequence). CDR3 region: CASSKLAGDTGELFF. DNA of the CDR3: TGTGCCAGTAGTAAGCTAGCGGGGGACACCGGGGAGCTGTTTTTT.

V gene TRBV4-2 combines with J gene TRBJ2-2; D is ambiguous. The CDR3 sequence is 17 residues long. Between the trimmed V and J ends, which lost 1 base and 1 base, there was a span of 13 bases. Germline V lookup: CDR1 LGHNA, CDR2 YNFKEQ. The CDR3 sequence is CASSQVGTALNTGELFF. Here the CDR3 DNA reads TGTGCCAGCAGCCAAGTGGGCACAGCATTGAACACCGGGGAGCTGTTTTTT.

The CDR3 DNA is TGTGCCTGGAGTGGAGTGAACACTGAAGCTTTCTTT. Translation gives CAWSGVNTEAFF. The rearrangement uses TRBV30 and TRBJ1-1; D remains ambiguous. CDR3 length: 12 amino acids. V lost 1 base and J 0 bases, leaving 3 bases between the germline ends. CDR1 is GTSNPN and CDR2 is SVGIG in the germline V gene (reference sequence).

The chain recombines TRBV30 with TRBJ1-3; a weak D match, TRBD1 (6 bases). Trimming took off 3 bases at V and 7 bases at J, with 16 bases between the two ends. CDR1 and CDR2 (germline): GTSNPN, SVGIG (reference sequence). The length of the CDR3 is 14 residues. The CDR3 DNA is TGTGCCTGGAGGCATGCGGGGGCAAGGAACACCATATATTTT. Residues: CAWRHAGARNTIYF. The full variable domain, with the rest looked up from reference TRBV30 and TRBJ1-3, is SQTIHQWPATLVQPVGSPLSLECTVEGTSNPNLYWYRQAAGRGLQLLFYSVGIGQISSEVPQNLSASRPQDRQFILSSKKLLLSDSGFYLCAWRHAGARNTIYFGEGSWLTVV.

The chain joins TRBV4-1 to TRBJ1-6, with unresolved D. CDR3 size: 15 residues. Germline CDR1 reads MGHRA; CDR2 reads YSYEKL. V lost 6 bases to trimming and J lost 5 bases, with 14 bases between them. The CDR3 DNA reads TGCGCCAGCAGTCCCTGGCTAGCGAATAATTCACCCCTCCACTTT. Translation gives CASSPWLANNSPLHF.

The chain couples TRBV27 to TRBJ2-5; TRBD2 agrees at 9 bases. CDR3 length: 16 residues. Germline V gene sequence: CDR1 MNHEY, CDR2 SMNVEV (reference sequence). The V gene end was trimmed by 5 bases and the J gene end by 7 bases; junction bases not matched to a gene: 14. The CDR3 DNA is TGTGCCAGCAGTCCAAAAGCGGGGGGTTCTCTTGTGACCCAGTACTTC. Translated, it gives CASSPKAGGSLVTQYF.

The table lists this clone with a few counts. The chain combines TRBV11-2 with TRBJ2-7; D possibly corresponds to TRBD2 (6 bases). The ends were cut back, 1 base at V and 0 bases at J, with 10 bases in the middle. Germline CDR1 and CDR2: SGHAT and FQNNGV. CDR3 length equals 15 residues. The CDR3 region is CASSLGVGGSYEQYF. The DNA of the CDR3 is TGTGCCAGCAGCTTAGGAGTGGGAGGCTCCTACGAGCAGTACTTC.

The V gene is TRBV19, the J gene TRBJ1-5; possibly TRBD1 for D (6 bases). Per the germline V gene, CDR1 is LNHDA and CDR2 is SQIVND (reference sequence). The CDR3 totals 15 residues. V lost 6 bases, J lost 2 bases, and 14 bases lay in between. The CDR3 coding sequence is TGTGCCAGTAGCTCCCCCAGGGGCCGCAATCAGCCCCAGCATTTT. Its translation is CASSSPRGRNQPQHF.

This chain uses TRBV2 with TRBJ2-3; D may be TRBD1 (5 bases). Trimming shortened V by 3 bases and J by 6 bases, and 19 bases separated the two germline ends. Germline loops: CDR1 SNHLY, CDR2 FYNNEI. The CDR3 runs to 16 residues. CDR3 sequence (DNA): TGTGCCAGCAGTGACACGTTAAAGTCAGGACACGATACGCAGTATTTT. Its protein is CASSDTLKSGHDTQYF.

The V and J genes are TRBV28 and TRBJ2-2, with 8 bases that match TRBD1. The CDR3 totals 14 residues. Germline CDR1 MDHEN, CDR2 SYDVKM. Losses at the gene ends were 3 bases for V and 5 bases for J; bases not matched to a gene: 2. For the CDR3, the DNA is TGTGCCAGCAGTTTGGGACAGGATACCGGGGAGCTGTTTTTT. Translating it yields CASSLGQDTGELFF.

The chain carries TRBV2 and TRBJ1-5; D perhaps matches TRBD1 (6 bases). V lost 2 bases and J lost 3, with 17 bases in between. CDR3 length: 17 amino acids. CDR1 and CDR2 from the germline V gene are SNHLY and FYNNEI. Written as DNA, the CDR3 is TGTGCCAGCAGTGAACGTGGGGGCAGGGTACCCAATCAGCCCCAGCATTTT. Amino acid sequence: CASSERGGRVPNQPQHF.

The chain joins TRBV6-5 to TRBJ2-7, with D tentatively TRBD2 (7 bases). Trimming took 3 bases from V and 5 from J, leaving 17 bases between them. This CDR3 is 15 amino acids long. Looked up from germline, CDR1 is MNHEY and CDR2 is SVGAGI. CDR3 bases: TGTGCCAGCAGTTATAGTTTGGCGGGGGCGGACGAGCAGTACTTC. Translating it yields CASSYSLAGADEQYF.

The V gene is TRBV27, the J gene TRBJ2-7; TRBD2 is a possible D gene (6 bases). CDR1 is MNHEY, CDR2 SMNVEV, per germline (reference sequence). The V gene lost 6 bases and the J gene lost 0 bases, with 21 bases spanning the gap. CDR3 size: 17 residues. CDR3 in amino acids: CASSRGNTAQSSYEQYF. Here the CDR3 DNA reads TGTGCCAGCAGCCGGGGGAACACCGCCCAGAGCTCCTACGAGCAGTACTTC.

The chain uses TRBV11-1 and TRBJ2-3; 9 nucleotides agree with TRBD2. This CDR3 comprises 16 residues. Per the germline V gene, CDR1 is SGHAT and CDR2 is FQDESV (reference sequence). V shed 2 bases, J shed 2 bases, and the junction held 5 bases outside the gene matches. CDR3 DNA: TGTGCCAGCAGCTTAATCGCGGGAGGGATCACAGATACGCAGTATTTT. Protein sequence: CASSLIAGGITDTQYF.

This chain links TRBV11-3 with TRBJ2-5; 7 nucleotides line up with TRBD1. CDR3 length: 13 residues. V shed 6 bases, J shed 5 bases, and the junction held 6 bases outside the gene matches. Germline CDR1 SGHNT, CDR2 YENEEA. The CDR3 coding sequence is TGTGCCAGCAGTCGACAGGGTCGGGAGACCCAGTACTTC. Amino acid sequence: CASSRQGRETQYF.

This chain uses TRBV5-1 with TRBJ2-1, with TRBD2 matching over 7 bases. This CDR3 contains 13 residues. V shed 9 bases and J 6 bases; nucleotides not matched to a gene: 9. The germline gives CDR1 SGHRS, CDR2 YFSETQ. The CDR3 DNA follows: TGCGCCACCGGAAGCGGGATTTCCAATGAGCAGTTCTTC. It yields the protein CATGSGISNEQFF.

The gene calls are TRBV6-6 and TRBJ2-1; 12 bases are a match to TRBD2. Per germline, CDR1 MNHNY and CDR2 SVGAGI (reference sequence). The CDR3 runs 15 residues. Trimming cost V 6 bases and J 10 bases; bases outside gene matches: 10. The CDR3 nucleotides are TGTGCCAGCAGGCTACCTAGCGGGGGGGCCCGAGAGCAGTTCTTC. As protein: CASRLPSGGAREQFF.

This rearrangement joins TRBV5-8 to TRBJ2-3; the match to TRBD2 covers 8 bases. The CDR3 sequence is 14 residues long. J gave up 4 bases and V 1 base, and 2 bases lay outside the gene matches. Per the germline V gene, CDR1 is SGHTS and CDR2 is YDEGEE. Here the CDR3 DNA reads TGTGCCAGCAGCTTGCCGGGGGGGGCAGATACGCAGTATTTT. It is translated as CASSLPGGADTQYF. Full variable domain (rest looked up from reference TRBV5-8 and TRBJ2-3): EAGVTQSPTHLIKTRGQQATLRCSPISGHTSVYWYQQALGLGLQFLLWYDEGEERNRGNFPPRFSGRQFPNYSSELNVNALELEDSALYLCASSLPGGADTQYFGPGTRLTVL.